The present TCR beta chain was sequenced within a study of T cell repertoires in cytomegalovirus infection. The CDR3 loop spans 12 amino acids. V was pared by 4 bases and J by 5 bases, with 11 bases between. Looked up from germline, CDR1 is DFQATT and CDR2 is SNEGSKA (reference sequence). Only a few counts were recorded for this clonotype. Via MiXCR, TCRdb re-called the reads, giving one row per CDR3 protein. The sample shows fewer than 300,000 distinct CDR3 sequences, about 23% of them seen only once. This chain uses TRBV20-1 with TRBJ2-5; D possibly corresponds to TRBD2 (6 bases). This receptor was taken from a human donor in good health (CMV status not recorded). Some clones in this sample may be carry-over from other donors' samples. Sequenced material: PBMCs. Here the CDR3 DNA reads TGCAGTGCTATCGACCGGGGGGAGACCCAGTACTTC. Its protein product is CSAIDRGETQYF.